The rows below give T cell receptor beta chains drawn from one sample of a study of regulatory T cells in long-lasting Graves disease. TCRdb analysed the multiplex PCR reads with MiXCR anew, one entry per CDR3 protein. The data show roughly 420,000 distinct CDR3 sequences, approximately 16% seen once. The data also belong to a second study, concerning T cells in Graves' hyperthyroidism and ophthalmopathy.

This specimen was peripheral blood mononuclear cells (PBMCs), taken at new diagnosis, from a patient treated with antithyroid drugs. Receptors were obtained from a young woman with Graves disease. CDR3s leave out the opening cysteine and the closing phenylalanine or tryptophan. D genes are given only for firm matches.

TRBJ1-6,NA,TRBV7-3,ASSLNGGSNSPLH
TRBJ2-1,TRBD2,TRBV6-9,ASSYIAGANEQF
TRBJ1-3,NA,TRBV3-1,ASSDNAVSGNTIY
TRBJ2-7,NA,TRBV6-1,ATLYRTYEQY
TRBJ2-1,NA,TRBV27,ASSSHVGFVGGQNSGEQF
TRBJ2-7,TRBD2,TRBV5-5,ASSGGVAGGSYEQY
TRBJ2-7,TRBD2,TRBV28,ASTLPGLAGVEQY
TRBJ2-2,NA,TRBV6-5,ASSYWGPNTGELF
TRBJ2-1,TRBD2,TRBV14,ASSQASGSYYNEQF
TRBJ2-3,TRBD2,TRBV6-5,ASSYRTSGRAPDTQY
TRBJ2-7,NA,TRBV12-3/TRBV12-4,ASTDRRGSSNEQY
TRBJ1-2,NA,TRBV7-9,ASSLRLARDPHGYT
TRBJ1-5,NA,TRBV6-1,ASSPPADNQPQH
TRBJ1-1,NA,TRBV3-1,ASSQVPGVTEAF
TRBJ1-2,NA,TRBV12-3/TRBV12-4,ASSLGRRGYGYT
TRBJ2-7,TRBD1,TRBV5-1,ASSSDRGIEQY
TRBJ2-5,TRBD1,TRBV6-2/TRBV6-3,ASNPGQGAFETQY
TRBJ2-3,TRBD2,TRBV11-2,ASSPPGLAGGSADTQY
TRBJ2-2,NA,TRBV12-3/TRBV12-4,ASSFMGGLNTGELF
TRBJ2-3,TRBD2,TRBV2,ASELAGTSTDTQY
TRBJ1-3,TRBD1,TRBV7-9,ASSQIQGLGNTIY
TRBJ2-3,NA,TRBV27,ASSLLPASTDTQY
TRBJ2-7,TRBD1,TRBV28,ASKTDRGFGAQY
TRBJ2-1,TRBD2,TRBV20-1,SAAFPSGRGLEQF
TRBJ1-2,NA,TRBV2,ASSDLLGALVYGYT
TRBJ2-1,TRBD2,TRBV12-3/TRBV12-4,ASTRAGGPGGEQF
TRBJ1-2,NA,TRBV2,ASSSKSSNYGYT
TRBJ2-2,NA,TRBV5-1,ASSTDNLGELF
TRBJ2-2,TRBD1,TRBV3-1,ASSQTGANTGELF
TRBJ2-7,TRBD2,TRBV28,ASSLLAGSYEQY
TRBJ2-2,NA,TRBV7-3,ASSRHAGELF
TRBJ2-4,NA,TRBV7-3,ASSLYPDDIQY
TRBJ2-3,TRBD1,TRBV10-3,ATGDRDRDTQY